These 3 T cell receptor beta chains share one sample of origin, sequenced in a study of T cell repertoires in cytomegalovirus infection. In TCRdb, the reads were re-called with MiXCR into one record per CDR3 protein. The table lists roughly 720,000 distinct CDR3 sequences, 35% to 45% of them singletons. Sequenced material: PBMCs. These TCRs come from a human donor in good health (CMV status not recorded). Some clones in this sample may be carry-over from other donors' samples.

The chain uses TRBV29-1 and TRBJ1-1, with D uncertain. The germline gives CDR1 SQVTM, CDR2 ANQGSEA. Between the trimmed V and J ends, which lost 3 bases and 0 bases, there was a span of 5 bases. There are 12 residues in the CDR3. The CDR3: CSVDGLNTEAFF. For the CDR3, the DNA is TGCAGCGTTGATGGATTGAACACTGAAGCTTTCTTT.

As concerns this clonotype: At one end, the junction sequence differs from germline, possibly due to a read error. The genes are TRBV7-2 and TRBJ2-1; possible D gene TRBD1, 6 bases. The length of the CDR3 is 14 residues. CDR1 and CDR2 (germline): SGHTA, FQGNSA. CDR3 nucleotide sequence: TGTGCCAGCAGCCCCAGGGGCTGGGGCAATGAGCAGTGCTTC. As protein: CASSPRGWGNEQCF.

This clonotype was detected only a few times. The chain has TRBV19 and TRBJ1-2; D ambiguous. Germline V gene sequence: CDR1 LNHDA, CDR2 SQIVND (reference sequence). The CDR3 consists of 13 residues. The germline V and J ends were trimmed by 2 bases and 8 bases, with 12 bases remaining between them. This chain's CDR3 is CASSISGSYGYTF. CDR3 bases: TGTGCCAGTAGTATATCAGGATCGTACGGCTACACCTTC.